The clone carrying this T cell receptor (delta chain) was seen a few times. No antigen is known for it. The sample comes from a study of Vδ1+ human thymocytes. Study-wide points: The authors advised highly purified populations and single-cell validation. Thymic TRG and TRD repertoires appeared highly polyclonal, with Gaussian CDR3 length distributions. Despite high sort purity, about 20% of thymic T cell receptor delta sequences were Vdelta2.

V trimming: 6 bases; J trimming: 0 bases; junction bases outside the gene matches: 22. CDR1 is TSWWSYY and CDR2 is QGS in the germline V gene. This CDR3 contains 20 residues. The template was reverse-transcribed extracted RNA. Pooled V-gene forward primers with one constant-region reverse primer generated the CDR3 amplicons by multiplex PCR. TCRdb reanalysed the multiplex PCR reads via CATT. This sample has tens of thousands of delta-chain clones, with roughly 15% found just once. After alphabeta T cell depletion, CD3+ Vdelta1+ Vdelta2- thymocytes were sorted. Vdelta1+ thymocyte sorts reached between 98% and 99.6% purity.

This sequence was found in a girl in the first two years of life who had congenital heart surgery. Sequenced sample: Vdelta1+ gamma-delta thymocytes from the thymus. Subset indicated: FACS-sorted CD3+ TCRalphabeta- TCRVdelta1+ TCRVdelta2- thymocytes. The chain joins TRDV1 to TRDJ1; 7 positions match TRDD3. The CDR3 coding sequence is TGTGCTCTTGGTGCCTCCCATAAGGGGTTTACTGGGGTAGACACCGATAAACTCATCTTT. Protein: CALGASHKGFTGVDTDKLIF.